These 32 T cell receptor beta chains share one sample of origin, sequenced in a study of blood T cell repertoires in COVID-19. TCRdb's copy holds only in-frame clones and misses some; the assay was immunoSEQ multiplex PCR. The sample has 150,000 to 200,000 clones, about 90% seen once. The sample taken for sequencing was peripheral blood. These receptors all come from a man aged 40-49 years with active or convalescent COVID-19.

This sequence joins TRBV28 and TRBJ1-1; unclear D gene. The germline CDR1 and CDR2 sequences are MDHEN and SYDVKM. The CDR3 runs 15 residues. V was clipped by 4 bases and J by 0 bases, with 12 bases between them. The CDR3 here is CASSSQTQMNTEAFF. CDR3 nucleotide sequence: TGTGCCAGCAGTTCACAGACACAAATGAACACTGAAGCTTTCTTT.

This CDR3 reads CASSLGGGTYEQYF. CDR3 DNA sequence: TGTGCCAGCAGCCTCGGGGGGGGCACCTACGAGCAGTACTTC. The V gene is TRBV3-1 (or the pseudogene TRBV3-2), the J gene TRBJ2-7, with TRBD2 identical over 8 bases. The CDR3 extends over 14 amino acids. Germline V gene data show CDR1 as LGHDT and CDR2 as YNNKEL (reference sequence). V lost 4 bases and J lost 2; bases outside the gene matches: 4.

The genes are TRBV4-3 and TRBJ2-3; tentatively, D is TRBD1 (6 bases). The germline V and J ends were trimmed by 0 bases and 0 bases, with 10 bases remaining between them. The CDR3 covers 16 residues. Germline V lookup: CDR1 LGHNA, CDR2 YSLEER. CDR3 loop: CASSQDRGASTDTQYF. The CDR3 nucleotides read TGCGCCAGCAGCCAAGACAGGGGAGCGAGCACAGATACGCAGTATTTT.

This chain uses TRBV15 with TRBJ2-1, with TRBD2 matching over 10 bases. Germline CDR1 and CDR2: LNHNV and YYDKDF (reference sequence). V was clipped by 0 bases and J by 12 bases; unmatched bases: 17. The CDR3 spans 18 residues. CDR3 in DNA: TGTGCCACCAGCAGAGAGGGGGTTGGGGAGCGGGGGGGCCGAGTGCAGTTCTTC. Translating gives CATSREGVGERGGRVQFF.

The chain recombines TRBV29-1 with TRBJ1-1, with D uncertain. The germline CDR1 and CDR2 sequences are SQVTM and ANQGSEA. The CDR3 loop spans 10 amino acids. Trimming cost V 4 bases and J 2 bases, with 2 bases left between them. CDR3 loop: CSVANTEAFF. CDR3 sequence (DNA): TGCAGCGTTGCTAACACTGAAGCTTTCTTT. The full variable domain, with the rest looked up from reference TRBV29-1 and TRBJ1-1, is SAVISQKPSRDICQRGTSLTIQCQVDSQVTMMFWYRQQPGQSLTLIATANQGSEATYESGFVIDKFPISRPNLTFSTLTVSNMSPEDSSIYLCSVANTEAFFGQGTRLTVV.

This CDR3 reads CASFLGGAFF. As DNA, the CDR3 is TGTGCCAGCTTTTTAGGGGGAGCTTTCTTT. The chain has TRBV7-2 and TRBJ1-1, with D possibly being TRBD1 (6 bases). The CDR3 totals 10 residues. Germline lookup yields CDR1 SGHTA and CDR2 FQGNSA. V lost 8 bases and J lost 10, with 11 bases in between.

This rearrangement joins TRBV5-4 to TRBJ1-1; 7 positions agree with TRBD1. The CDR3 has 15 amino acids. V dropped 0 bases and J dropped 1; count of bases not matched to a gene: 3. Germline-derived CDR1 and CDR2 are SGHNT and YYREEE (reference sequence). As DNA, the CDR3 is TGTGCCAGCAGCTTGGCCTACAGGGGGAACACTGAAGCTTTCTTT. Translating gives CASSLAYRGNTEAFF.

The genes are TRBV5-1 and TRBJ1-2, with a possible D match to TRBD1 (5 bases). Germline V CDR1 and CDR2: SGHRS, YFSETQ. The CDR3 is 13 residues long. V was clipped by 6 bases and J by 6 bases, with 15 bases between them. The CDR3 nucleotides read TGCGCCAGCACCACCCCGGGACTCGATGGCTACACCTTC. Protein: CASTTPGLDGYTF. Full variable domain (remainder filled in from reference TRBV5-1 and TRBJ1-2): KAGVTQTPRYLIKTRGQQVTLSCSPISGHRSVSWYQQTPGQGLQFLFEYFSETQRNKGNFPGRFSGRQFSNSRSEMNVSTLELGDSALYLCASTTPGLDGYTFGSGTRLTVV.

CDR3 amino acids: CASSLGRMNTEAFF. The CDR3 DNA sequence: TGTGCCAGCTCACTGGGGAGAATGAACACTGAAGCTTTCTTT. The chain carries TRBV18 and TRBJ1-1; D is undetermined. This CDR3 has 14 amino acids. V lost 4 bases to trimming and J lost 0 bases, with 9 bases between them. CDR1 and CDR2 from the germline V gene are KGHSH and LQKENI.

CDR3 amino acids: CASSEDRGFIRNTIYF. The CDR3 DNA sequence: TGTGCCAGCAGTGAGGACAGGGGATTTATCAGAAACACCATATATTTT. The chain joins TRBV6-4 to TRBJ1-3; 9 bases match TRBD1. Losses at the gene ends were 3 bases for V and 5 bases for J; bases not matched to a gene: 8. From germline, CDR1 is MRHNA and CDR2 SNTAGT. The CDR3 is 16 residues long.

This clone showed up just once. V is TRBV4-3 and J is TRBJ1-2; tentative D call: TRBD1 (6 bases). Germline values: CDR1 LGHNA, CDR2 YSLEER. The CDR3 spans 15 residues. Trimming took off 1 base at V and 0 bases at J, with 9 bases between the two ends. The CDR3: CASSQGTATNYGYTF. Here the CDR3 DNA reads TGCGCCAGCAGCCAAGGGACAGCGACTAACTATGGCTACACCTTC.

This sequence joins TRBV5-1 and TRBJ2-3; D unresolved. The germline V and J ends were trimmed by 3 bases and 2 bases, with 10 bases remaining between them. The germline V gene has CDR1 SGHRS and CDR2 YFSETQ. The CDR3 contains 14 residues. The CDR3 loop reads CASSSESFTDTQYF. The CDR3 nucleotides read TGCGCCAGCAGCTCCGAAAGCTTCACAGATACGCAGTATTTT.

V usage is TRBV29-1 and J usage is TRBJ1-2; 7 bases match TRBD1. The CDR3 is 13 residues long. V trimming: 3 bases; J trimming: 2 bases; junction bases outside the gene matches: 3. The V gene's germline CDR1 is SQVTM and CDR2 ANQGSEA. The CDR3: CSVDGQVNYGYTF. As DNA, the CDR3 is TGCAGCGTTGACGGACAGGTGAACTATGGCTACACCTTC.

The chain links TRBV13 to TRBJ1-1; D is undetermined. This CDR3 has 14 residues. Germline V lookup: CDR1 PRHDT, CDR2 FYEKMQ (reference sequence). V was clipped by 3 bases and J by 0 bases, with 8 bases between them. CDR3 nucleotide sequence: TGTGCCAGCAGCTTGCCGGGAATGAACACTGAAGCTTTCTTT. This codes for CASSLPGMNTEAFF.

V gene TRBV7-9 combines with J gene TRBJ1-1; D is ambiguous. CDR3 size: 12 residues. Germline assignment: CDR1 SEHNR and CDR2 FQNEAQ (reference sequence). Trimming left V 3 bases short and J 7 bases short, with 9 bases between. The CDR3 DNA reads as TGTGCCAGCAGCTTTAGGTCAGGTGAAGCTTTCTTT. It specifies CASSFRSGEAFF.

This clone was observed many times. The chain carries TRBV13 and TRBJ2-7; D is unresolved. The CDR3 spans 13 residues. V was shortened by 2 bases and J by 3 bases, with 8 bases between the two germline ends. CDR1 and CDR2 from the germline V gene are PRHDT and FYEKMQ (reference sequence). In nucleotides, the CDR3 is TGTGCCAGCAGCTTAAATTCAGTCTACGAGCAGTACTTC. This gives the protein CASSLNSVYEQYF.

In the case of this clone: A read error may produce the germline difference seen at one junction end. The V and J genes are TRBV2 and TRBJ1-2; TRBD1 matches at 8 bases. CDR1 SNHLY and CDR2 FYNNEI come from the germline V gene. This CDR3 contains 16 residues. The CDR3 nucleotides read TGTGCCAGCAGCCCGGACAGGGTCAAACCTAAATATGGCTACACCTTC. Amino acid sequence: CASSPDRVKPKYGYTF. Based on the CDR3 plus reference TRBV2 and TRBJ1-2, the full variable domain is EPEVTQTPSHQVTQMGQEVILRCVPISNHLYFYWYRQILGQKVEFLVSFYNNEISEKSEIFDDQFSVERPDGSNFTLKIRSTKLEDSAMYFCASSPDRVKPKYGYTFGSGTRLTVV.

V and J are TRBV7-6 and TRBJ2-7, with unresolved D. In germline, CDR1 is SGHVS, CDR2 FNYEAQ. Trimming left V 4 bases short and J 2 bases short, with 9 bases between. The CDR3 loop spans 13 amino acids. The CDR3 sequence: CASSSHSTYEQYF. The CDR3, as DNA: TGTGCCAGCAGCTCCCACTCCACCTACGAGCAGTACTTC. Looking up the rest from reference TRBV7-6 and TRBJ2-7 gives the full variable domain: GAGVSQSPRYKVTKRGQDVALRCDPISGHVSLYWYRQALGQGPEFLTYFNYEAQQDKSGLPNDRFSAERPEGSISTLTIQRTEQRDSAMYRCASSSHSTYEQYFGPGTRLTVT.

The rearrangement joins TRBV13 to TRBJ2-3, with 7 bases aligning to TRBD2. Germline V gene lookup returns CDR1 PRHDT and CDR2 FYEKMQ (reference sequence). This CDR3 is built from 17 residues. Losses at the gene ends were 3 bases for V and 5 bases for J; bases not matched to a gene: 14. In DNA form, the CDR3 reads TGTGCCAGCAGCTTTAGGGTTGGTGCGGGGGTGGGAGATACGCAGTATTTT. It translates to CASSFRVGAGVGDTQYF.

The V call is TRBV3-1 (or the pseudogene TRBV3-2), the J call TRBJ1-2; TRBD1 might be the D (5 bases). V was cut by 4 bases and J by 5 bases, with 23 bases left in between. CDR1 and CDR2 (germline): LGHDT, YNNKEL (reference sequence). The CDR3 is made up of 17 amino acids. The CDR3 nucleotides are TGTGCCAGCAGCCTAGCCGGGACGGGGGGAGGTGGATATGGCTACACCTTC. Protein: CASSLAGTGGGGYGYTF.

CDR3 residues: CASSDNKRGNTDTQYF. CDR3 in DNA: TGTGCCAGCAGTGATAACAAGCGGGGGAACACAGATACGCAGTATTTT. This chain joins TRBV25-1 and TRBJ2-3, with 8 bases lining up with TRBD2. V shed 3 bases, J shed 2 bases, and the junction held 7 bases outside the gene matches. The CDR3 runs 16 residues. Per the germline V gene, CDR1 is MGHDK and CDR2 is SYGVNS.

This chain uses TRBV18 with TRBJ2-7; 9 bases are shared with TRBD1. The CDR3 covers 14 residues. CDR1 and CDR2 (germline): KGHSH, LQKENI. V lost 4 bases to trimming and J lost 6 bases; unmatched junction nucleotides: 7. This CDR3 reads CASSLENRGREQYF. The CDR3 nucleotides are TGTGCCAGCTCACTAGAAAACAGGGGGCGCGAGCAGTACTTC. The full variable domain, its missing parts supplied by reference TRBV18 and TRBJ2-7, is NAGVMQNPRHLVRRRGQEARLRCSPMKGHSHVYWYRQLPEEGLKFMVYLQKENIIDESGMPKERFSAEFPKEGPSILRIQQVVRGDSAAYFCASSLENRGREQYFGPGTRLTVT.

The chain has TRBV18 and TRBJ2-6, with 8 bases aligning to TRBD1. This CDR3 is built from 15 residues. Germline V lookup: CDR1 KGHSH, CDR2 LQKENI. Trimming removed 4 bases from V and 4 bases from J; junction bases left unmatched: 3. The CDR3 region has the DNA TGTGCCAGCTCACTCGGGACAGGCGGGGCCAACGTCCTGACTTTC. Encoded protein: CASSLGTGGANVLTF.

V gene TRBV5-4 combines with J gene TRBJ2-5; 8 positions match TRBD1. Germline V gene sequence: CDR1 SGHNT, CDR2 YYREEE (reference sequence). Trimming removed 0 bases from V and 5 bases from J; junction bases left unmatched: 18. This CDR3 is 19 amino acids long. The CDR3 DNA reads as TGTGCCAGCAGCTTGGAACGTGACAGGGGTAACCTGGTGTATGAGACCCAGTACTTC. Its translation: CASSLERDRGNLVYETQYF.

The chain is built from TRBV2 and TRBJ1-2, with a tentative D call TRBD1 (6 bases). V was clipped by 5 bases and J by 2 bases, with 9 bases between them. Germline CDR1 reads SNHLY; CDR2 reads FYNNEI. The CDR3 covers 13 residues. CDR3: CASSITGNYGYTF. The CDR3 DNA follows: TGTGCCAGCAGTATTACAGGGAACTATGGCTACACCTTC.

The genes are TRBV30 and TRBJ1-1; unclear D gene. CDR3 length equals 14 residues. Germline lookup yields CDR1 GTSNPN and CDR2 SVGIG (reference sequence). The V gene lost 0 bases and the J gene lost 1 base, with 9 bases spanning the gap. CDR3 protein: CAWSVTYSNTEAFF. Written as DNA, the CDR3 is TGTGCCTGGAGTGTAACTTACTCGAACACTGAAGCTTTCTTT. The complete variable domain, with remaining parts taken from reference TRBV30 and TRBJ1-1, reads SQTIHQWPATLVQPVGSPLSLECTVEGTSNPNLYWYRQAAGRGLQLLFYSVGIGQISSEVPQNLSASRPQDRQFILSSKKLLLSDSGFYLCAWSVTYSNTEAFFGQGTRLTVV.

This clone was seen just once. The genes are TRBV29-1 and TRBJ1-1; 9 bases fit TRBD1. V lost 7 bases, J lost 5 bases, and 8 bases stayed unmatched. Looked up from germline, CDR1 is SQVTM and CDR2 is ANQGSEA. This CDR3 contains 13 residues. The CDR3 region has the DNA TGCAGCGGAAACAGGGGGCCGGGGACTGAAGCTTTCTTT. Amino acids: CSGNRGPGTEAFF.

The chain employs TRBV10-3 and TRBJ1-3; no firm D call. Trimming left V 7 bases short and J 4 bases short, with 11 bases between. CDR3 length equals 13 residues. Germline CDR1 and CDR2: ENHRY and SYGVKD. The CDR3: CAITGIAGNTIYF. CDR3 coding DNA: TGTGCCATCACAGGCATCGCCGGAAACACCATATATTTT.

V is TRBV7-2 and J is TRBJ2-3; 10 bases match TRBD1. CDR1 is SGHTA and CDR2 is FQGNSA in the germline V gene. There are 15 residues in the CDR3. Unmatched junction bases numbered 6, after V lost 5 bases and J lost 4 bases. CDR3 nucleotide sequence: TGTGCCAGCAGCGCACGACAGGGGGCATCAGATACGCAGTATTTT. Translating gives CASSARQGASDTQYF.

The genes are TRBV20-1 and TRBJ2-1; TRBD2 might be the D (6 bases). The germline V and J ends were trimmed by 2 bases and 15 bases, with 14 bases remaining between them. This CDR3 is 11 amino acids long. CDR1 is DFQATT, CDR2 SNEGSKA, per germline (reference sequence). The CDR3 DNA is TGCAGTGCTAGACTAGGGACTCCGGGGTTCTTC. This translates into CSARLGTPGFF.

This chain joins TRBV3-1 (or the pseudogene TRBV3-2) and TRBJ2-7; D is ambiguous. This CDR3 is 13 amino acids long. V was shortened by 0 bases and J by 6 bases, with 9 bases between the two germline ends. Per germline, CDR1 LGHDT and CDR2 YNNKEL (reference sequence). CDR3 amino acids: CASSQEGWSEQYF. The CDR3 region has the DNA TGTGCCAGCAGCCAAGAGGGTTGGAGCGAGCAGTACTTC.

The gene calls are TRBV5-1 and TRBJ1-1; TRBD1 might be the D (6 bases). Germline CDR1 is SGHRS and CDR2 is YFSETQ. V lost 4 bases to trimming and J lost 1 base, with 11 bases between them. This CDR3 has 14 amino acids. The CDR3 DNA reads as TGCGCCAGCAGCAACGGACAGTCGAACACTGAAGCTTTCTTT. Residues: CASSNGQSNTEAFF.